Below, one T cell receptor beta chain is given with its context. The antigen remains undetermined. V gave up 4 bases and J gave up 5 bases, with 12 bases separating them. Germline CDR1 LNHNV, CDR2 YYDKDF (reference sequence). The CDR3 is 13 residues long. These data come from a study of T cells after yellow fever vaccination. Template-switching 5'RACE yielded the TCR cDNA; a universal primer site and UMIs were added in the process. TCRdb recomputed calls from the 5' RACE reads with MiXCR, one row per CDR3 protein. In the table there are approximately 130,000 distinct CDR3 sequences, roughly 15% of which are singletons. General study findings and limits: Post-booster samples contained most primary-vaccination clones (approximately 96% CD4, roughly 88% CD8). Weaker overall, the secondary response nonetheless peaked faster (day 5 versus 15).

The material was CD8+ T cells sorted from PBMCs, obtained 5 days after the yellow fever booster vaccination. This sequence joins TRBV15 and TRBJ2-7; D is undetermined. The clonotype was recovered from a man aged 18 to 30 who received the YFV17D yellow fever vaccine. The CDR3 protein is CATSTRPLNEQYF. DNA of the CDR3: TGTGCCACCAGCACCCGGCCCCTGAACGAGCAGTACTTC.